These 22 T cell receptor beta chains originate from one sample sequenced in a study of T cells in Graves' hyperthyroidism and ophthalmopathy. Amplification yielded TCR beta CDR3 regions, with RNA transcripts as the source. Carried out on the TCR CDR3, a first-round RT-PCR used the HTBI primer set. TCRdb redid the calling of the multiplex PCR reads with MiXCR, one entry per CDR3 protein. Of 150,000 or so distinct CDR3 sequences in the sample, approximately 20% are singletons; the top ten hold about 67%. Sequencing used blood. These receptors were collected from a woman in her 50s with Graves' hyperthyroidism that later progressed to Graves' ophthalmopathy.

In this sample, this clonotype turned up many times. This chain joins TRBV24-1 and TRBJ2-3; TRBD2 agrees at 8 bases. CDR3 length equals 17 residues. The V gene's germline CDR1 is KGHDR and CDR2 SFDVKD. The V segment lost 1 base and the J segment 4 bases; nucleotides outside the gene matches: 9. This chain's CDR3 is CATSDFGTGRAADTQYF. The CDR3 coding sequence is TGTGCCACCAGTGATTTCGGGACCGGGAGGGCAGCAGATACGCAGTATTTT.

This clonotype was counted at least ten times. The CDR3 DNA follows: TGTGCCAGCAGTCGACGGGGGGGTCAGCCCCAGCATTTT. It translates to CASSRRGGQPQHF. This sequence joins TRBV6-1 and TRBJ1-5; TRBD1 is a possible D gene (5 bases). This CDR3 has 13 amino acids. V was cut by 5 bases and J by 6 bases, with 11 bases left in between. CDR1 is MNHNS and CDR2 is SASEGT in the germline V gene.

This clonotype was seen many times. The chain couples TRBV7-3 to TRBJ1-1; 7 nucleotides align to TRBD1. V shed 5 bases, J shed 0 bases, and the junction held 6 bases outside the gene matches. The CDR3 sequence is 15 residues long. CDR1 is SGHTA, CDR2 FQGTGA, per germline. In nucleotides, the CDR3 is TGTGCCAGCAGCGAGAAGACAGGGTTGAACACTGAAGCTTTCTTT. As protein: CASSEKTGLNTEAFF.

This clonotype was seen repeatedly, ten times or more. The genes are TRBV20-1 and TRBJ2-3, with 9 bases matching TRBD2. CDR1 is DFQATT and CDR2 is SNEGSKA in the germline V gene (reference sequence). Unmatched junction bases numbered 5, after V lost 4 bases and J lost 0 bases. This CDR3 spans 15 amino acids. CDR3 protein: CSATWREGSTDTQYF. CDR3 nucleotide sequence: TGCAGTGCTACCTGGCGGGAGGGAAGCACAGATACGCAGTATTTT.

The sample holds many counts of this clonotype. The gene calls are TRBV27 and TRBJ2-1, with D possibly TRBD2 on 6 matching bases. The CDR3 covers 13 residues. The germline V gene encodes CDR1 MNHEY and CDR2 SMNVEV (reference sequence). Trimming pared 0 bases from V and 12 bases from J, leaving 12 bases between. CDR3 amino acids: CASSLSTSKRQFF. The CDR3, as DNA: TGTGCCAGCAGTTTATCCACTAGCAAGAGGCAGTTCTTC.

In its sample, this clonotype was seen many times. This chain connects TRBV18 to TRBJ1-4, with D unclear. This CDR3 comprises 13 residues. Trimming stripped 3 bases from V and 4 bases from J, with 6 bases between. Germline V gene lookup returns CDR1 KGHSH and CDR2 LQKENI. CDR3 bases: TGTGCCAGCTCACCCTCACTTAATGAAAAACTGTTTTTT. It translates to CASSPSLNEKLFF.

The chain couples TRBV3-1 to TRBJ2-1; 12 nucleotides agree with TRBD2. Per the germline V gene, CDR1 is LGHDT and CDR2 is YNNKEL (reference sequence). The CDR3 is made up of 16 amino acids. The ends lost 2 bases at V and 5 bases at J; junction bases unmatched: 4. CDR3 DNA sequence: TGTGCCAGCAGCCAATCGCTAGCGGGAGGGAACAATGAGCAGTTCTTC. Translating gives CASSQSLAGGNNEQFF.

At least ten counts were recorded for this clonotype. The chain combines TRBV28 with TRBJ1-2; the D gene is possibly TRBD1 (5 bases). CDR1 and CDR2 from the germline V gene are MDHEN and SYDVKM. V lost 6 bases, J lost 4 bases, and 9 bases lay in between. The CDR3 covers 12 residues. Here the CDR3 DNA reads TGTGCCAGCAGCGGGACCTCCTATGGCTACACCTTC. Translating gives CASSGTSYGYTF.

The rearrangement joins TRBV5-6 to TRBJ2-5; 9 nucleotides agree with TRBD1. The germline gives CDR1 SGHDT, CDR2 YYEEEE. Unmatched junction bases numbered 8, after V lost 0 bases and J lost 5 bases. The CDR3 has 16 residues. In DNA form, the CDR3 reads TGTGCCAGCAGCTTGGGGAGCGGACAGGGGAAGGAGACCCAGTACTTC. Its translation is CASSLGSGQGKETQYF.

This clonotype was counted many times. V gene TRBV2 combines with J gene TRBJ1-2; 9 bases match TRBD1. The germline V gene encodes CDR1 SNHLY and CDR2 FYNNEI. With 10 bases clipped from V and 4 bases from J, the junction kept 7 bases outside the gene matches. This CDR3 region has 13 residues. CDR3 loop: CAKGTGSGYGYTF. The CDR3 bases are TGTGCCAAAGGGACAGGGAGCGGCTATGGCTACACCTTC.

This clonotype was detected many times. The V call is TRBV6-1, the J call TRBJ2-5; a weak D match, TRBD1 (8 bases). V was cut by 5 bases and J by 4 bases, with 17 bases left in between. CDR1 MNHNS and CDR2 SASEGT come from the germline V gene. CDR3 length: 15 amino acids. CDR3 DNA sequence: TGTGCCAGCAGTCCGAAGACAGGGGAGGGAGAGACCCAGTACTTC. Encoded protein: CASSPKTGEGETQYF.

The CDR3 spells CASSTNLKPGQGDSPLHF. In DNA, the CDR3 is TGTGCCAGCAGCACAAATCTTAAACCGGGACAGGGGGATTCACCCCTCCACTTT. The chain joins TRBV7-9 to TRBJ1-6; TRBD1 matches 11 bases. CDR1 is SEHNR and CDR2 is FQNEAQ in the germline V gene (reference sequence). V shed 5 bases and J 8 bases; nucleotides not matched to a gene: 14. CDR3 length: 18 amino acids.

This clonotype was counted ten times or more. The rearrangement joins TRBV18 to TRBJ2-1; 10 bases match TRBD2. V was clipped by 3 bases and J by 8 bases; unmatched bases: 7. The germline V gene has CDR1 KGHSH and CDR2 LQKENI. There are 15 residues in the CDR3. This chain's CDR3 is CASSPRTSGQDEQFF. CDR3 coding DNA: TGTGCCAGCTCACCCCGGACTAGCGGTCAGGATGAGCAGTTCTTC. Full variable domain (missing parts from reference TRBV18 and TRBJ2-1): NAGVMQNPRHLVRRRGQEARLRCSPMKGHSHVYWYRQLPEEGLKFMVYLQKENIIDESGMPKERFSAEFPKEGPSILRIQQVVRGDSAAYFCASSPRTSGQDEQFFGPGTRLTVL.

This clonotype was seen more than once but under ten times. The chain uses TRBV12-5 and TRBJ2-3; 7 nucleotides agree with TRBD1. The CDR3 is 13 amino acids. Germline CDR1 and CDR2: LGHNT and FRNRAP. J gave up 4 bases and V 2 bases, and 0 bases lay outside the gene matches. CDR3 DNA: TGTGCTAGTGGTTTGCAGGGGGCAGATACGCAGTATTTT. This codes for CASGLQGADTQYF.

The CDR3 loop reads CASSEWLINQPQHF. As DNA, the CDR3 is TGTGCCAGCAGTGAGTGGCTGATCAATCAGCCCCAGCATTTT. The chain uses TRBV6-1 and TRBJ1-5; D remains ambiguous. V was cut by 3 bases and J by 3 bases, with 9 bases left in between. This CDR3 comprises 14 residues. The germline V gene encodes CDR1 MNHNS and CDR2 SASEGT.

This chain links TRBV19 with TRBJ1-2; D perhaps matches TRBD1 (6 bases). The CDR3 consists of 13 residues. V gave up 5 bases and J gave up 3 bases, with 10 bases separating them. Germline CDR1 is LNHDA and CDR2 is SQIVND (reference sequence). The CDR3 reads CASSERTDYGYTF. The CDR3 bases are TGTGCCAGTAGTGAAAGGACAGACTATGGCTACACCTTC.

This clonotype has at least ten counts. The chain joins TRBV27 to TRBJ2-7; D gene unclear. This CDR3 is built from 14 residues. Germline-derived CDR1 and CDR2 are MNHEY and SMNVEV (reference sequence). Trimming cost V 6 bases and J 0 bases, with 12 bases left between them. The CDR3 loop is CASRKKLSSYEQYF. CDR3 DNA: TGTGCCAGCAGAAAGAAGCTGAGCTCCTACGAGCAGTACTTC.

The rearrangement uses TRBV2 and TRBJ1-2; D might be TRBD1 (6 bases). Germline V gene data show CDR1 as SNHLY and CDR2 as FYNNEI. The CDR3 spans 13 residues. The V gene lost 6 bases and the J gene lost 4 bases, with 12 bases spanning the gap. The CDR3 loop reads CASRRGYFYGYTF. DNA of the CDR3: TGTGCCAGCAGGAGGGGGTATTTCTATGGCTACACCTTC.

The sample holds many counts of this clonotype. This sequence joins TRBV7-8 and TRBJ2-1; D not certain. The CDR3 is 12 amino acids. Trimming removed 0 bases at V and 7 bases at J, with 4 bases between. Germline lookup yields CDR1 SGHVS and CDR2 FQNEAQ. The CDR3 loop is CASSLADNEQFF. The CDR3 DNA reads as TGTGCCAGCAGCTTAGCGGATAATGAGCAGTTCTTC.

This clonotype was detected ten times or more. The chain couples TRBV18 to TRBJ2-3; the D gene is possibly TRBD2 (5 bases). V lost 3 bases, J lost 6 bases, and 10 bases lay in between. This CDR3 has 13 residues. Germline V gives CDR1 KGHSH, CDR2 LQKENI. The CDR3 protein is CASSPGLADTQYF. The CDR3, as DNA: TGTGCCAGCTCACCGGGGTTAGCGGATACGCAGTATTTT.

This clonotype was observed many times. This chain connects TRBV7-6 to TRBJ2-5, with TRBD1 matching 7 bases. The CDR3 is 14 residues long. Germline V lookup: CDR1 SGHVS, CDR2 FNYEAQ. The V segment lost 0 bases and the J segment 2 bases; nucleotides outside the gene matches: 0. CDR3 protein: CASSLARGQETQYF. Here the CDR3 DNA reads TGTGCCAGCAGCTTAGCCAGGGGGCAAGAGACCCAGTACTTC.

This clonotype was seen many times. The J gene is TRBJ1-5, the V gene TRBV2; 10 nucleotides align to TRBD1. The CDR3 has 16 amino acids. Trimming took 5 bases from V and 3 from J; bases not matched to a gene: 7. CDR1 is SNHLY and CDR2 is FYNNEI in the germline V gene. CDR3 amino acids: CASSRTGTGANQPQHF. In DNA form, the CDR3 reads TGTGCCAGCAGTAGAACCGGGACAGGGGCCAATCAGCCCCAGCATTTT.